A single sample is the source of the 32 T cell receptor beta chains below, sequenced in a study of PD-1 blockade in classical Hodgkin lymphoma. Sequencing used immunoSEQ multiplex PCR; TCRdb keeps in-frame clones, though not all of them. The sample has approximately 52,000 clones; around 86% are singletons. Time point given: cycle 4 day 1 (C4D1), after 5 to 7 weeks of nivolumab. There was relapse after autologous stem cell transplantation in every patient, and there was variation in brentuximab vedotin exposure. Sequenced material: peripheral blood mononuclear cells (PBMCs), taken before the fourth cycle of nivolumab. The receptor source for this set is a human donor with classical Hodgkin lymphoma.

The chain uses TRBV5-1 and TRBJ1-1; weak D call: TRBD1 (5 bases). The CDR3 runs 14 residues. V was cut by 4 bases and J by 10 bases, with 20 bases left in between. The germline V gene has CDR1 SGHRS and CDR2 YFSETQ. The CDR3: CASSTDSGGLGAFF. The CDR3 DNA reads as TGCGCCAGCAGCACCGATAGTGGGGGTTTAGGAGCTTTCTTT.

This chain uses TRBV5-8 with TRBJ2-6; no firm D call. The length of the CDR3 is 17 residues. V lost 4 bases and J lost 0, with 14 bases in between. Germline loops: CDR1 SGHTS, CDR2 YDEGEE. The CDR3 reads CASSGPTGFSGANVLTF. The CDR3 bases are TGTGCCAGCAGCGGGCCAACGGGTTTCTCTGGGGCCAACGTCCTGACTTTC.

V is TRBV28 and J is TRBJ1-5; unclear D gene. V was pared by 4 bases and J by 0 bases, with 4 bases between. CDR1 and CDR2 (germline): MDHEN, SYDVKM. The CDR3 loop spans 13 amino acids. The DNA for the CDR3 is TGTGCCAGCAGTTCCTATAGCAATCAGCCCCAGCATTTT. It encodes CASSSYSNQPQHF. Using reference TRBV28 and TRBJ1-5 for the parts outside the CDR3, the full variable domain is DVKVTQSSRYLVKRTGEKVFLECVQDMDHENMFWYRQDPGLGLRLIYFSYDVKMKEKGDIPEGYSVSREKKERFSLILESASTNQTSMYLCASSSYSNQPQHFGDGTRLSIL.

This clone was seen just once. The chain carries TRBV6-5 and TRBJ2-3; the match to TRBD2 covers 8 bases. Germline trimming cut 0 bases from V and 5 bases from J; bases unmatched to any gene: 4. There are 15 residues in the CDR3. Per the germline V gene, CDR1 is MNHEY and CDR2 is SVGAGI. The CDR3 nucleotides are TGTGCCAGCAGTTACTCTAGCGGGGCTGGAGATACGCAGTATTTT. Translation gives CASSYSSGAGDTQYF.

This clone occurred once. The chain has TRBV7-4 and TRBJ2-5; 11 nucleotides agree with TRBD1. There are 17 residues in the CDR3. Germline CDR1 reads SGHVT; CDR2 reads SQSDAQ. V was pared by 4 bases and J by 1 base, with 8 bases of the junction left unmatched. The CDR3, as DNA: TGTGCCAGCAGCTACAGACACGGGACAGGGGGCCAAGAGACCCAGTACTTC. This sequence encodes CASSYRHGTGGQETQYF.

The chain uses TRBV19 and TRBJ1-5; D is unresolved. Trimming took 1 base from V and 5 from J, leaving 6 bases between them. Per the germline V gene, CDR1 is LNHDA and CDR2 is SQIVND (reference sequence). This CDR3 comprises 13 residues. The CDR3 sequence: CASSIARDQPQHF. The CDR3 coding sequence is TGTGCCAGTAGTATAGCCCGAGATCAGCCCCAGCATTTT.

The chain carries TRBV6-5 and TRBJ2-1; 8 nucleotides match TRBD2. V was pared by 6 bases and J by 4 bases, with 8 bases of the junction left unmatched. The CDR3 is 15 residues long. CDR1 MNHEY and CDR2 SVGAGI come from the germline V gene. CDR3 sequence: CASSISGGGYNEQFF. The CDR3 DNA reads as TGTGCCAGCAGCATAAGCGGGGGTGGATACAATGAGCAGTTCTTC.

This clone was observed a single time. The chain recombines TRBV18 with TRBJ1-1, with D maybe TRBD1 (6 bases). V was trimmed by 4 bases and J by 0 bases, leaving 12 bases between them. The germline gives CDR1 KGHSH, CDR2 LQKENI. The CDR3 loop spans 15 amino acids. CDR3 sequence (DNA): TGTGCCAGCTCACTGGTACAGGGAGTGAACACTGAAGCTTTCTTT. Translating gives CASSLVQGVNTEAFF. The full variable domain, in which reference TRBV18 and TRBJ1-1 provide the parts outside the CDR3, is NAGVMQNPRHLVRRRGQEARLRCSPMKGHSHVYWYRQLPEEGLKFMVYLQKENIIDESGMPKERFSAEFPKEGPSILRIQQVVRGDSAAYFCASSLVQGVNTEAFFGQGTRLTVV.

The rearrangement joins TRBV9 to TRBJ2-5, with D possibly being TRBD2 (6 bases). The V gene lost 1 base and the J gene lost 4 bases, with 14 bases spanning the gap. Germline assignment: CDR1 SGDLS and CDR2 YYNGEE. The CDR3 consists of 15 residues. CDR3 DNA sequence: TGTGCCAGCAGCGTATCGATGGGGGGAGGAGAGACCCAGTACTTC. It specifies CASSVSMGGGETQYF. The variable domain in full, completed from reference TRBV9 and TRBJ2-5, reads DSGVTQTPKHLITATGQRVTLRCSPRSGDLSVYWYQQSLDQGLQFLIQYYNGEERAKGNILERFSAQQFPDLHSELNLSSLELGDSALYFCASSVSMGGGETQYFGPGTRLLVL.

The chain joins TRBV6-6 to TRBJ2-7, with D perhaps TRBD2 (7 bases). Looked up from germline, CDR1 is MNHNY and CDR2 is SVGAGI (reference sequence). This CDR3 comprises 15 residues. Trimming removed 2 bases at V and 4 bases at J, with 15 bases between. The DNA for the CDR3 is TGTGCCAGCAGTTACGAGTGGGGGGGCGGGTACGAGCAGTACTTC. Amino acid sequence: CASSYEWGGGYEQYF.

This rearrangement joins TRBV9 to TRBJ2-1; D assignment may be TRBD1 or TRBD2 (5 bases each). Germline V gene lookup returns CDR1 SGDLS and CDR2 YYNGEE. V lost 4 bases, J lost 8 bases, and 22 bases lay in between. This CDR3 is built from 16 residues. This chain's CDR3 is CASSRGTGLGYDEQFF. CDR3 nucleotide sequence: TGTGCCAGCAGCCGGGGAACAGGCTTGGGTTACGATGAGCAGTTCTTC.

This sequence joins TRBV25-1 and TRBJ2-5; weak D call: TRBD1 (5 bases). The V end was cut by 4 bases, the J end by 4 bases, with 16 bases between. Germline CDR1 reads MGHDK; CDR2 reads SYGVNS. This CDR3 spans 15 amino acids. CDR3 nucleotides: TGTGCCAGCAGTGGTGCATGGGGCCCGATAGAGACCCAGTACTTC. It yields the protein CASSGAWGPIETQYF. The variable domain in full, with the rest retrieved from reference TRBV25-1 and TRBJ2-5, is EADIYQTPRYLVIGTGKKITLECSQTMGHDKMYWYQQDPGMELHLIHYSYGVNSTEKGDLSSESTVSRIRTEHFPLTLESARPSHTSQYLCASSGAWGPIETQYFGPGTRLLVL.

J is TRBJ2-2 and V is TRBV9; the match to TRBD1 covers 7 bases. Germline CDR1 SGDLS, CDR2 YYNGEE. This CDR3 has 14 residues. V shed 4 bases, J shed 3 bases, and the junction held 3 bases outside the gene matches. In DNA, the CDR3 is TGTGCCAGCAGCAGGGACAGCTACACCGGGGAGCTGTTTTTT. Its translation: CASSRDSYTGELFF.

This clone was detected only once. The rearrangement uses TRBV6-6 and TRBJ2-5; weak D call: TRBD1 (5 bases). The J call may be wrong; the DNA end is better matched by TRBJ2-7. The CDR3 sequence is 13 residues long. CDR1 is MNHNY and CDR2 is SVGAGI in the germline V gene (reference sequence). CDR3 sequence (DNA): TGTGCCAGCAGCAGGACACTCTCCTACGAGCAGTACTTC. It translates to CASSRTLSYEQYF.

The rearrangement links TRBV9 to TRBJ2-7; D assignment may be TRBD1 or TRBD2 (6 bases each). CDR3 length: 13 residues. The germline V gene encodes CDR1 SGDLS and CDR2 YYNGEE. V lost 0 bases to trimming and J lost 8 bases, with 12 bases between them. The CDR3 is CASSVGGGTQQYF. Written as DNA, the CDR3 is TGTGCCAGCAGCGTAGGAGGGGGGACCCAGCAGTACTTC.

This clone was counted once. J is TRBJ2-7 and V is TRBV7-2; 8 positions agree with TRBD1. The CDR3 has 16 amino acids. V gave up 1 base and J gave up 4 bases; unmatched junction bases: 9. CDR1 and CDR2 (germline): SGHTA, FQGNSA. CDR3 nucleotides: TGTGCCAGCAGCTTAGAGGCAAGGACAGGGATGTACGAGCAGTACTTC. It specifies CASSLEARTGMYEQYF. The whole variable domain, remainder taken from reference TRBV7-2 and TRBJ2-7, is GAGVSQSPSNKVTEKGKDVELRCDPISGHTALYWYRQSLGQGLEFLIYFQGNSAPDKSGLPSDRFSAERTGGSVSTLTIQRTQQEDSAVYLCASSLEARTGMYEQYFGPGTRLTVT.

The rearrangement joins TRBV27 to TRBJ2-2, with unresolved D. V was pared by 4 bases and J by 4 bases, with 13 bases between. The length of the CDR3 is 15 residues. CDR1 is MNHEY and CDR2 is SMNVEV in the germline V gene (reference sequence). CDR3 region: CASSSPHRLTGELFF. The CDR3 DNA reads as TGTGCCAGCAGTTCGCCCCATCGACTCACCGGGGAGCTGTTTTTT.

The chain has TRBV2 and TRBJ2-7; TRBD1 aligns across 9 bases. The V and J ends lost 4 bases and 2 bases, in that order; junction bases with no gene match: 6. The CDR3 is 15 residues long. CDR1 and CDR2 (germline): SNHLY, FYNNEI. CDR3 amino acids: CASSVTGQGTYEQYF. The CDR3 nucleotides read TGTGCCAGCAGTGTCACGGGACAGGGCACCTACGAGCAGTACTTC.

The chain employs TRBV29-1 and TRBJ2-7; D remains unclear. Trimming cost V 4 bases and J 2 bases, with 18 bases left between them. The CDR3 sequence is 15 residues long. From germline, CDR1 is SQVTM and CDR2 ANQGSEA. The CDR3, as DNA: TGCAGCGTTGTCCCAACGGGCAGTCCAACCTACGAGCAGTACTTC. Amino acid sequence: CSVVPTGSPTYEQYF.

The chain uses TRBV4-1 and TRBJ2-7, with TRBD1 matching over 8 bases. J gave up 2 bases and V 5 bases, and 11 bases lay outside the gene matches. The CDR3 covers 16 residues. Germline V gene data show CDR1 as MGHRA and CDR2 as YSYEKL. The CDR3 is CASSTDGGQGPYEQYF. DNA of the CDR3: TGCGCCAGCAGCACCGACGGCGGACAGGGCCCCTACGAGCAGTACTTC.

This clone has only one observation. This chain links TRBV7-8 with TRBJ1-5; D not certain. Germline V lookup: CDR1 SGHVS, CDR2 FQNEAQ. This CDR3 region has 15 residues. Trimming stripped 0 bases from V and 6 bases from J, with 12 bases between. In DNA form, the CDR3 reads TGTGCCAGCAGCTTAGCGGCCGCGCGGGGTCAGCCCCAGCATTTT. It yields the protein CASSLAAARGQPQHF.

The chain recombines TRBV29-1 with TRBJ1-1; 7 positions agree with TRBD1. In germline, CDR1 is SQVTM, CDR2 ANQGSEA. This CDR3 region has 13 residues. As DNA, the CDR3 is TGCACCGTGGCAGGGGGGGTAAACACTGAAGCTTTCTTT. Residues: CTVAGGVNTEAFF.

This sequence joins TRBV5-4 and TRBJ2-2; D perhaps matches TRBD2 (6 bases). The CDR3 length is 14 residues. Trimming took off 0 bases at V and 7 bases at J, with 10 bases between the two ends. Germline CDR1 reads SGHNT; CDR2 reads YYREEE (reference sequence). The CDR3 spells CASSLVAGYGELFF. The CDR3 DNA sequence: TGTGCCAGCAGCTTGGTGGCGGGGTACGGGGAGCTGTTTTTT.

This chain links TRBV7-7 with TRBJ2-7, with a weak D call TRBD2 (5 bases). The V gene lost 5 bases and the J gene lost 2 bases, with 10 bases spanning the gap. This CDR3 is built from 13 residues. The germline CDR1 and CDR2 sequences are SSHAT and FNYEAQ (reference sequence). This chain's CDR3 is CASSRGQTYEQYF. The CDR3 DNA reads TGTGCCAGCAGCCGGGGTCAAACCTACGAGCAGTACTTC.

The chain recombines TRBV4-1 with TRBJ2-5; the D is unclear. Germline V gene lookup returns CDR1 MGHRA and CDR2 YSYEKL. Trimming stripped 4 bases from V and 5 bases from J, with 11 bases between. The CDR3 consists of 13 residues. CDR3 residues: CASSPPAAETQYF. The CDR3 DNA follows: TGCGCCAGCAGCCCCCCCGCCGCGGAGACCCAGTACTTC.

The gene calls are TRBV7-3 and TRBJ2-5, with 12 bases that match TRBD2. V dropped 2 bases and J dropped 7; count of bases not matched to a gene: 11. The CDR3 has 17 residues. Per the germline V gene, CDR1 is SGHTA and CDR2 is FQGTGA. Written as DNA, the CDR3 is TGTGCCAGCAGCTTAGGGACTAGCGGGTCCCCGCTCGGGACCCAGTACTTC. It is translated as CASSLGTSGSPLGTQYF.

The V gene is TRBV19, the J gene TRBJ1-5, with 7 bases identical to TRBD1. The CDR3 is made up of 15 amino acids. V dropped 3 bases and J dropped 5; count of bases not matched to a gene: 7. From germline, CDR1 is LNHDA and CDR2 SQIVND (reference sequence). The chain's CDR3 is CASSMLGRGDQPQHF. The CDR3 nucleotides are TGTGCCAGTAGTATGCTTGGCAGGGGGGATCAGCCCCAGCATTTT. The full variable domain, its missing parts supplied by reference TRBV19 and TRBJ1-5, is DGGITQSPKYLFRKEGQNVTLSCEQNLNHDAMYWYRQDPGQGLRLIYYSQIVNDFQKGDIAEGYSVSREKKESFPLTVTSAQKNPTAFYLCASSMLGRGDQPQHFGDGTRLSIL.

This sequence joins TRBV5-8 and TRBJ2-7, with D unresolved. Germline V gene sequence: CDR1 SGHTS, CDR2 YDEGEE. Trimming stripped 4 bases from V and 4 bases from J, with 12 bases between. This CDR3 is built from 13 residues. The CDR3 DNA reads TGTGCCAGCAGCCCCGGCTGGAGATACGAGCAGTACTTC. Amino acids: CASSPGWRYEQYF.

The CDR3 DNA is TGTGCCAGCAGTTCCCCCCAAAACAGGACAGATACGCAGTATTTT. This codes for CASSSPQNRTDTQYF. The chain employs TRBV27 and TRBJ2-3; a weak D match, TRBD1 (5 bases). The germline CDR1 and CDR2 sequences are MNHEY and SMNVEV (reference sequence). The V gene lost 4 bases and the J gene lost 3 bases, with 14 bases spanning the gap. CDR3 length: 15 amino acids.

The CDR3 reads CASSFGRGAAYNEQFF. In DNA, the CDR3 is TGTGCCAGCAGTTTTGGAAGGGGGGCGGCCTACAATGAGCAGTTCTTC. The rearrangement uses TRBV28 and TRBJ2-1; D may be TRBD1 or TRBD2 (6 bases each). Germline-derived CDR1 and CDR2 are MDHEN and SYDVKM. V dropped 3 bases and J dropped 2 bases, with 14 bases sitting between them. The CDR3 is made up of 16 amino acids.

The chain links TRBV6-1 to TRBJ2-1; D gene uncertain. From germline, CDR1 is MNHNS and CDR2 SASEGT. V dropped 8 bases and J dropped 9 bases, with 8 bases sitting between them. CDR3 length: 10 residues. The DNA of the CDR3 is TGTGCCAGCGGAGACGGTGAGCAGTTCTTC. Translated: CASGDGEQFF.

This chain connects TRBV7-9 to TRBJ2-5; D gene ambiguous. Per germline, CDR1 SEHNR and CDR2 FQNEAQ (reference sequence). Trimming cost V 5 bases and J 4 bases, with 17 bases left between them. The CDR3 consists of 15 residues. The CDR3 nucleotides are TGTGCCAGCAGCCCCGTAGTGGGTCCGGGAGAGACCCAGTACTTC. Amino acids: CASSPVVGPGETQYF.